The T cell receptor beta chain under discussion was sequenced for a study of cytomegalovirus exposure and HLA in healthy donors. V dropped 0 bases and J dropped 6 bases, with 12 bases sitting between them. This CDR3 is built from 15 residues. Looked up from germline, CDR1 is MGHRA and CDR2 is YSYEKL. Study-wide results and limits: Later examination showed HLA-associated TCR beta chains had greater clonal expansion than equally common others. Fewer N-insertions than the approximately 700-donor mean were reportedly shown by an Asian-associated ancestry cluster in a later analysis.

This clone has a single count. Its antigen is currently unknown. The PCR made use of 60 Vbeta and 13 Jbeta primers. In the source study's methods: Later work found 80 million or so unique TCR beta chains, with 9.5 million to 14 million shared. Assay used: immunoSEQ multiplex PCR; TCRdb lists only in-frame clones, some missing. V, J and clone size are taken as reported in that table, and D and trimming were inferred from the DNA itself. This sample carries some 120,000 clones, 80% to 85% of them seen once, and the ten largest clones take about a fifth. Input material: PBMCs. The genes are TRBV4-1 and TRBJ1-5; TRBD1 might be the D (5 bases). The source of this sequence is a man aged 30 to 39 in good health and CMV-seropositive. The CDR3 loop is CASSQDRQGGQPQHF. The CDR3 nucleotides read TGCGCCAGCAGCCAAGATCGTCAGGGAGGTCAGCCCCAGCATTTT.